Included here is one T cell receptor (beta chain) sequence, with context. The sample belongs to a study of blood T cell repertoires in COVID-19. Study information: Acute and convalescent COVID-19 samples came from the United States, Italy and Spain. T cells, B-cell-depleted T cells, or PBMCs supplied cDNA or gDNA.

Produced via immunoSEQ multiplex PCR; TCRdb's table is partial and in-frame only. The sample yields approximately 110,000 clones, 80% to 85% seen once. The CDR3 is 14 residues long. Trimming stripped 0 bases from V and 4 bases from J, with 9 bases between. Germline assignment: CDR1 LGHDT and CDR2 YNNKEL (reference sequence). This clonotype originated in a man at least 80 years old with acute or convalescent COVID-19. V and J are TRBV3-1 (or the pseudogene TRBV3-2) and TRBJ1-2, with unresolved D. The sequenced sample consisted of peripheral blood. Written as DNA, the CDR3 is TGTGCCAGCAGCCAAGACTTACAGTCCTATGGCTACACCTTC. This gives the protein CASSQDLQSYGYTF.